A single T cell receptor (beta chain) is shown here with its context. Its antigen is still unknown. This sample was taken from a study of cytomegalovirus exposure and HLA in healthy donors. Study-level results: Relative to the approximately 680-donor mean, N-insertions were reportedly fewer in an Asian-associated ancestry cluster in a later analysis. The dataset shows that most TCR sequences were rare, while some public TCRs occurred in many donors. The listing of 150 or so TCR beta chains classed them as cytomegalovirus-associated.

60 Vbeta and 13 Jbeta primers were used in PCR. Assay: immunoSEQ multiplex PCR; the TCRdb copy retains only in-frame clones and omits some. Seen here are 150,000 to 200,000 clones, over 75% observed once, and the top ten hold roughly 1.5%. The CDR3 is 14 amino acids. CDR1 is SEHNR, CDR2 FQNEAQ, per germline (reference sequence). V was pared by 2 bases and J by 6 bases, with 13 bases between. The sequencing input was PBMCs. The chain joins TRBV7-9 to TRBJ1-1; D is unclear. This clonotype was obtained from a woman in her 30s in good health and CMV-seronegative. CDR3 protein: CASSLTAASAEAFF. The CDR3 nucleotides read TGTGCCAGCAGCTTAACGGCGGCGTCGGCTGAAGCTTTCTTT.